One sample yielded the 14 T cell receptor beta chains listed below, sequenced in a study of blood T cells in healthy people across ages. A J-beta primer mix and a sample-barcoded 5' primer were used in a second PCR of roughly 6 to 11 cycles. Via MiXCR, TCRdb re-called the 5' RACE reads, giving one row per CDR3 protein. The profile shows a few hundred thousand distinct CDR3 sequences, approximately 30% of them singletons. Sequencing was carried out using blood. The receptor source for this set is a woman aged 70-85 years in good health.

The genes are TRBV10-3 and TRBJ1-1; the D is unclear. Per the germline V gene, CDR1 is ENHRY and CDR2 is SYGVKD. V lost 7 bases, J lost 1 base, and 7 bases lay in between. This CDR3 contains 12 residues. The CDR3 DNA sequence: TGTGCCATCACCAAGGGGAACACTGAAGCTTTCTTT. It codes for CAITKGNTEAFF.

This rearrangement joins TRBV5-1 to TRBJ2-1; 7 positions match TRBD1. Looked up from germline, CDR1 is SGHRS and CDR2 is YFSETQ. The V and J ends lost 5 bases and 0 bases, in that order; junction bases with no gene match: 5. This CDR3 is 15 amino acids long. CDR3 DNA sequence: TGCGCCAGCAGACCTACAGGGGACTCCTACAATGAGCAGTTCTTC. Its protein is CASRPTGDSYNEQFF.

The chain carries TRBV7-6 and TRBJ2-3; the D gene is possibly TRBD2 (5 bases). This CDR3 contains 18 residues. Germline CDR1 reads SGHVS; CDR2 reads FNYEAQ. The V end lost 4 bases, the J end lost 0 bases, and 20 bases lay between the germline ends. CDR3: CASSSGISAQSSTDTQYF. The CDR3 DNA reads TGTGCCAGCAGCTCCGGGATCTCGGCCCAATCTAGCACAGATACGCAGTATTTT.

This clonotype was recorded at least ten times. The rearrangement uses TRBV10-3 and TRBJ2-3, with 12 bases matching TRBD2. Germline values: CDR1 ENHRY, CDR2 SYGVKD. V lost 6 bases to trimming and J lost 3 bases; unmatched junction nucleotides: 1. This CDR3 comprises 14 residues. This chain's CDR3 is CAISTSGGTDTQYF. CDR3 DNA sequence: TGTGCCATCAGCACTAGCGGGGGGACAGATACGCAGTATTTT.

This clonotype turned up a few times. The V call is TRBV9, the J call TRBJ1-1; D gene uncertain. Germline loops: CDR1 SGDLS, CDR2 YYNGEE. V dropped 0 bases and J dropped 6 bases, with 15 bases sitting between them. The CDR3 runs 15 residues. The CDR3 DNA sequence: TGTGCCAGCAGCGTAGTCCCAGACGGGAAGCCTGAAGCTTTCTTT. Translating gives CASSVVPDGKPEAFF.

This clonotype was found a few times. The chain employs TRBV19 and TRBJ1-1; D is undetermined. This CDR3 region has 14 residues. From germline, CDR1 is LNHDA and CDR2 SQIVND (reference sequence). Trimming took off 0 bases at V and 5 bases at J, with 10 bases between the two ends. The CDR3: CASSIEWRETEAFF. CDR3 DNA sequence: TGTGCCAGTAGTATAGAATGGAGGGAAACTGAAGCTTTCTTT. Complete variable domain (other parts from reference TRBV19 and TRBJ1-1): DGGITQSPKYLFRKEGQNVTLSCEQNLNHDAMYWYRQDPGQGLRLIYYSQIVNDFQKGDIAEGYSVSREKKESFPLTVTSAQKNPTAFYLCASSIEWRETEAFFGQGTRLTVV.

The genes are TRBV4-2 and TRBJ1-2; no clear D. CDR3 length: 15 amino acids. With 1 base removed from V and 7 bases from J, the gap between germline ends came to 16 bases. Per the germline V gene, CDR1 is LGHNA and CDR2 is YNFKEQ. The CDR3 here is CASSQVRPGEGGYTF. The CDR3 DNA is TGTGCCAGCAGCCAAGTCCGACCAGGTGAGGGTGGCTACACCTTC.

The genes are TRBV7-2 and TRBJ1-2; 7 positions match TRBD1. After removal of 2 bases from V and 8 bases from J, the junction contained 17 bases not matched to a gene. The CDR3 is 17 amino acids. Germline CDR1 and CDR2: SGHTA and FQGNSA. The DNA of the CDR3 is TGTGCCAGCAGCTTATGGGGACAGAGGCCGCGACGGCAGGGCTACACCTTC. It codes for CASSLWGQRPRRQGYTF.

The CDR3 sequence is CASSQDLDRLGRGTGNTIYF. The CDR3, as DNA: TGCGCCAGCAGCCAAGATTTGGACCGACTTGGCCGGGGGACTGGAAACACCATATATTTT. The rearrangement links TRBV4-3 to TRBJ1-3, with D perhaps matching TRBD1 (5 bases). Trimming removed 0 bases from V and 2 bases from J, with 23 bases in between. The germline V gene encodes CDR1 LGHNA and CDR2 YSLEER. The CDR3 totals 20 residues.

The genes are TRBV12-3 or TRBV12-4 and TRBJ2-5; 7 nucleotides align to TRBD2. The end of the DNA aligns better with TRBJ2-1, so the J call may be wrong. This CDR3 spans 14 amino acids. The DNA of the CDR3 is TGTGCCAGCAGTTTATTGGGGAGGGACGATGAGCAGTTCTTC. Amino acid sequence: CASSLLGRDDEQFF.

This clonotype was seen a few times. One end of the junction fails to match germline, which may point to a read error. The chain is built from TRBV5-1 and TRBJ2-1, with TRBD1 identical over 7 bases. This CDR3 is built from 15 residues. Germline V lookup: CDR1 SGHRS, CDR2 YFSETQ. In DNA, the CDR3 is TGCGCCAGCAGCTTTGGACAGGACCACTACAATGAGCAGCTCTTC. It encodes CASSFGQDHYNEQLF.

CDR3 sequence reads: CASSPRGGDGYTF. For the CDR3, the DNA is TGTGCCAGCTCACCCCGCGGGGGCGATGGCTACACCTTC. The chain has TRBV18 and TRBJ1-2, with D tentatively TRBD1 (6 bases). V was trimmed by 3 bases and J by 6 bases, leaving 11 bases between them. The CDR3 loop spans 13 amino acids. Germline values: CDR1 KGHSH, CDR2 LQKENI.

A few counts support this clonotype. The chain carries TRBV6-5 and TRBJ1-2; no reliable D call. V lost 4 bases and J 5 bases, leaving 8 bases between the germline ends. CDR3 length equals 12 residues. Germline loops: CDR1 MNHEY, CDR2 SVGAGI. CDR3 nucleotide sequence: TGTGCCAGCAGTTCCTTCGGTTATGGCTACACCTTC. Its translation: CASSSFGYGYTF.

This clonotype came up a few times. The V call is TRBV7-9, the J call TRBJ2-7; D gene ambiguous. The CDR3 totals 13 residues. In germline, CDR1 is SEHNR, CDR2 FQNEAQ (reference sequence). The V gene lost 3 bases and the J gene lost 3 bases, with 9 bases spanning the gap. The CDR3 DNA reads TGTGCCAGCAGCTTCGATCGGGTCTACGAGCAGTACTTC. This encodes CASSFDRVYEQYF.